The 16 T cell receptor beta chains reported below all come from one sample, sequenced in a study of cytomegalovirus exposure and HLA in healthy donors. The data were produced by immunoSEQ multiplex PCR, yet TCRdb's version contains in-frame clones alone and is incomplete. This repertoire shows about 110,000 clones, approximately 95% found once; its top ten account for roughly 0.67%. Sequencing input: PBMCs. The receptor source for this set is a woman under 30 in good health and CMV-seronegative.

This sequence joins TRBV6-1 and TRBJ2-2; D call uncertain. The CDR3 loop spans 15 amino acids. Germline V gene sequence: CDR1 MNHNS, CDR2 SASEGT. The germline V and J ends were trimmed by 3 bases and 3 bases, with 11 bases remaining between them. The CDR3 coding sequence is TGTGCCAGCAGTGATTTGGCTGACTACACCGGGGAGCTGTTTTTT. Translating it yields CASSDLADYTGELFF.

The chain is built from TRBV7-3 and TRBJ2-1; 11 bases line up with TRBD2. V dropped 0 bases and J dropped 3; count of bases not matched to a gene: 4. Germline V gene lookup returns CDR1 SGHTA and CDR2 FQGTGA. CDR3 length: 17 residues. The CDR3 sequence is CASSLTGLAGGYNEQFF. The CDR3 nucleotides are TGTGCCAGCAGCTTAACCGGACTAGCGGGTGGCTACAATGAGCAGTTCTTC.

The sample holds one count of this clone. The genes are TRBV4-1 and TRBJ2-5, with 7 nucleotides matching TRBD1. With V trimmed by 0 bases and J by 7 bases, 8 bases remained unmatched. Germline CDR1 reads MGHRA; CDR2 reads YSYEKL. CDR3 length equals 15 residues. The CDR3 loop is CASSQDTEPGGTQYF. The CDR3 nucleotides read TGCGCCAGCAGCCAAGATACCGAGCCAGGGGGGACCCAGTACTTC.

The CDR3 DNA follows: TGCGCCAGCAGCACGGACAGGGTTGTAGGCAATGAGCAGTTCTTC. This codes for CASSTDRVVGNEQFF. The chain is built from TRBV5-1 and TRBJ2-1, with 8 bases fitting TRBD1. The CDR3 totals 15 residues. Per the germline V gene, CDR1 is SGHRS and CDR2 is YFSETQ. V trimming: 4 bases; J trimming: 6 bases; junction bases outside the gene matches: 9.

This rearrangement joins TRBV10-3 to TRBJ2-5, with D uncertain. Trimming left V 3 bases short and J 5 bases short, with 13 bases between. The CDR3 length is 14 residues. Germline loops: CDR1 ENHRY, CDR2 SYGVKD. The CDR3 sequence is CAISDRMRNETQYF. CDR3 sequence (DNA): TGTGCCATCAGTGACAGAATGAGGAATGAGACCCAGTACTTC.

The chain links TRBV9 to TRBJ1-2, with D possibly being TRBD1 (5 bases). The germline V gene has CDR1 SGDLS and CDR2 YYNGEE. The CDR3 spans 16 residues. The V gene lost 0 bases and the J gene lost 4 bases, with 16 bases spanning the gap. The DNA for the CDR3 is TGTGCCAGCAGCGTAGGTTCTCGGACATCCCTCTATGGCTACACCTTC. Translation gives CASSVGSRTSLYGYTF.

The V gene is TRBV5-1, the J gene TRBJ1-2, with 8 nucleotides matching TRBD1. V lost 3 bases and J lost 6; bases outside the gene matches: 1. Germline V gene lookup returns CDR1 SGHRS and CDR2 YFSETQ. The CDR3 has 12 residues. The CDR3 DNA follows: TGCGCCAGCAGCTCGGACAGGGATGGCTACACCTTC. As protein: CASSSDRDGYTF.

The CDR3 loop is CASSLADGRWGAAFF. The CDR3 bases are TGTGCCAGCAGCTTAGCGGATGGTCGCTGGGGAGCGGCTTTCTTT. The chain is built from TRBV11-1 and TRBJ1-1; D gene uncertain. Trimming stripped 0 bases from V and 11 bases from J, with 19 bases between. Per the germline V gene, CDR1 is SGHAT and CDR2 is FQDESV (reference sequence). CDR3 size: 15 residues.

This sequence joins TRBV5-1 and TRBJ2-5; 7 bases are a match to TRBD2. Looked up from germline, CDR1 is SGHRS and CDR2 is YFSETQ. The CDR3 consists of 15 residues. With V trimmed by 2 bases and J by 4 bases, 8 bases remained unmatched. DNA of the CDR3: TGCGCCAGCAGCTTCGATGGGAGGGGTGGAGAGACCCAGTACTTC. It encodes CASSFDGRGGETQYF.

The rearrangement uses TRBV7-2 and TRBJ1-1, with D perhaps TRBD1 (5 bases). The V gene's germline CDR1 is SGHTA and CDR2 FQGNSA. The CDR3 consists of 14 residues. V shed 1 base and J shed 3 bases, with 9 bases lying between them. The CDR3, as DNA: TGTGCCAGCAGCTTAGAAGGGGCGTACACTGAAGCTTTCTTT. It encodes CASSLEGAYTEAFF.

This chain joins TRBV29-1 and TRBJ1-5; D gene ambiguous. V was shortened by 5 bases and J by 0 bases, with 8 bases between the two germline ends. This CDR3 is 13 amino acids long. Per germline, CDR1 SQVTM and CDR2 ANQGSEA. Here the CDR3 reads CSVRDNSNQPQHF. In nucleotides, the CDR3 is TGCAGCGTTAGAGATAATAGCAATCAGCCCCAGCATTTT. Drawing the rest from reference TRBV29-1 and TRBJ1-5, the complete variable domain is SAVISQKPSRDICQRGTSLTIQCQVDSQVTMMFWYRQQPGQSLTLIATANQGSEATYESGFVIDKFPISRPNLTFSTLTVSNMSPEDSSIYLCSVRDNSNQPQHFGDGTRLSIL.

The chain couples TRBV7-9 to TRBJ1-2; TRBD1 aligns across 9 bases. CDR3 length: 16 amino acids. Germline V CDR1 and CDR2: SEHNR, FQNEAQ (reference sequence). The V segment lost 4 bases and the J segment 4 bases; nucleotides outside the gene matches: 10. DNA for the CDR3: TGTGCCAGCAGCTCCGGACAGGGGCCCTTCCCCTATGGCTACACCTTC. Protein sequence: CASSSGQGPFPYGYTF. The whole variable domain, remainder taken from reference TRBV7-9 and TRBJ1-2, is DTGVSQNPRHKITKRGQNVTFRCDPISEHNRLYWYRQTLGQGPEFLTYFQNEAQLEKSRLLSDRFSAERPKGSFSTLEIQRTEQGDSAMYLCASSSGQGPFPYGYTFGSGTRLTVV.

The chain employs TRBV4-1 and TRBJ1-1; D may be TRBD1 (5 bases). This CDR3 has 16 residues. Germline CDR1 and CDR2: MGHRA and YSYEKL. V was clipped by 3 bases and J by 9 bases, with 23 bases between them. The CDR3 region has the DNA TGCGCCAGCAGCCAGCCCTGGGGCCCCATAACACTGAAAGCTTTCTTT. This translates into CASSQPWGPITLKAFF.

The chain joins TRBV25-1 to TRBJ2-1; TRBD1 matches at 7 bases. The V segment lost 4 bases and the J segment 7 bases; nucleotides outside the gene matches: 7. The CDR3 has 14 residues. Germline-derived CDR1 and CDR2 are MGHDK and SYGVNS. CDR3 sequence: CASSGWTGENEQFF. The CDR3 DNA sequence: TGTGCCAGCAGTGGCTGGACAGGCGAAAATGAGCAGTTCTTC.

The J gene is TRBJ1-1, the V gene TRBV5-4, with D tentatively TRBD1 (5 bases). The CDR3 is made up of 13 amino acids. Germline V gene sequence: CDR1 SGHNT, CDR2 YYREEE (reference sequence). V was trimmed by 0 bases and J by 7 bases, leaving 10 bases between them. The DNA for the CDR3 is TGTGCCAGCAGCTTGGAACAGGATGGTGAAGCTTTCTTT. Amino acids: CASSLEQDGEAFF.

This chain connects TRBV14 to TRBJ2-5; TRBD2 matches 10 bases. This CDR3 spans 17 amino acids. CDR1 is SGHDN and CDR2 is FVKESK in the germline V gene. Losses at the gene ends were 1 base for V and 4 bases for J; bases not matched to a gene: 9. CDR3 protein: CASSQVGSGGPIETQYF. The CDR3 DNA is TGTGCCAGCAGCCAAGTTGGTAGCGGGGGGCCGATAGAGACCCAGTACTTC.